This T cell receptor (beta chain) was recovered during a study of blood T cell repertoires in COVID-19 (dated by TCRdb to about 2020). Describing the broader study: Samples covering the acute and convalescent phases of COVID-19 were provided by collaborators in the United States, Italy and Spain. The dataset comprised deeply sampled blood TCRbeta repertoires from subjects exposed to, actively infected with, or recovered from COVID-19. The material from the prospective study consisted of cDNA or gDNA derived from T cells, B-cell-depleted T cells, or PBMCs. Nearly every sample came with metadata listing a de-identified subject ID, COVID-19 status, age in years and sex. Where HLA class I and class II types were available, the types were taken from metadata supplied by the sample provider, not from assay-based typing. The samples were drawn from the first 160 participants of the ongoing ImmuneRACE study and from roughly 1,300 subjects provided by 6 global collaborators. The repertoires were released in a freely available public database meant as a resource for research on the immune response to SARS-CoV-2. Study-wide conclusions, independent of this receptor: The quantity of clinical and demographic metadata differed by source and by participant and was supplied without curation.

Its CDR3 holds 16 amino acids, cysteine through phenylalanine. Only the CDR3 portion is preserved as DNA: 48 bases, with reading frame beginning at the first base. The germline V gene provides CDR1 SGHAT and CDR2 FQNNGV. V loses 2 bases, J loses 0 bases, and the germline ends lie 13 bases apart. TCRbeta CDR3 regions were amplified from genomic DNA by means of the immunoSEQ Assay, a bias-controlled multiplex PCR. Per the source publication's procedure: The number of nucleated cells in each sample was estimated from the amplification of reference gene primers within the assay. Sequence reads were collapsed and filtered to measure the absolute abundance of every unique TCRbeta CDR3 rearrangement. For each sample, productive Simpson clonality was calculated by taking the square root of Simpson's diversity index across productive rearrangements. Entries here come from immuneACCESS through TCRdb and include only in-frame sequences with V and J called. Some clones fail to appear in such tables; in the studies checked, an unresolved V gene covers under half of the shortfall, and the cause of the remainder is unknown. V and J calls and clone size are given by that table; D and trimming were obtained from the DNA. This sample comprises 290,000 or so clones, approximately 90% of them detected only once. Together, the top ten hold about 2.2% of the sample.

One collaborating source in Seattle enrolled patients while the patients were actively infected and followed the patients over time throughout the course of disease. The collaborating institutions used their own protocols to collect whole blood in K2EDTA tubes. For TCRbeta analysis, collaborators shipped samples in one of three forms: frozen whole blood, isolated PBMCs, or DNA extracted from either of those sample types. About this clone itself: Its binding antigen is unknown. There are no base qualities to consult, and no much larger clone falls within one base.

This clonotype was obtained from a woman aged 25 to 39 with COVID-19, enrolled during active disease. The chain couples TRBV11-2 to TRBJ1-1; no D segment can be confidently identified. Sequencing used peripheral blood. This receptor carries the CDR3 CASSLSGVILNTEAFF. The DNA sequence is as follows: TGTGCCAGCAGCTTATCGGGAGTTATACTGAACACTGAAGCTTTCTTT.